This is a list of T cell receptor beta chains from one sample in a study of lymphopenia after photon versus proton radiotherapy. Assay used: immunoSEQ multiplex PCR; TCRdb lists only in-frame clones, some missing. This table holds approximately 22,000 clones, 85% found once. The source material was peripheral blood, sampled from a patient treated with photon-based radiotherapy. These TCRs come from a man aged 55 to 69 with pancreatic cancer. The CDR3 runs from the conserved cysteine through the conserved F or W. The D gene is left open where the match is weak. Some rows have no size entry. The others give once, few or many, or a class for an expanded clone.

size	V	J	length	D	CDR3	DNA
-	TRBV7-2	TRBJ1-2	15	TRBD1	CASSLVETGVGGYTF	TGTGCCAGCAGCTTAGTGGAGACAGGGGTCGGTGGCTACACCTTC
-	TRBV11-3	TRBJ2-3	15	TRBD1	CASSLTGDSTDTQYF	TGTGCCAGCAGCCTGACAGGGGATTCCACAGATACGCAGTATTTT
-	TRBV5-1	TRBJ2-5	13	-	CASSREIQETQYF	TGCGCCAGCAGCAGGGAGATACAAGAGACCCAGTACTTC
-	TRBV7-1	TRBJ1-2	14	-	CASSLGTELYGYTF	TGTGCCAGCAGCTTAGGTACAGAACTCTATGGCTACACCTTC
few	TRBV5-4	TRBJ1-2	12	-	CASSFQGGGYTF	TGTGCCAGCAGCTTCCAGGGCGGTGGCTACACCTTC
medium-sized	TRBV7-6	TRBJ1-2	15	TRBD1	CASSSKTGAPEGYTF	TGTGCCAGCAGCTCCAAGACAGGGGCTCCGGAAGGCTACACCTTC
-	TRBV4-3	TRBJ1-4	16	TRBD1	CASSQGPGTANEKLFF	TGCGCCAGCAGCCAAGGACCCGGGACAGCTAATGAAAAACTGTTTTTT
-	TRBV4-1	TRBJ2-3	16	TRBD2	CASSQVAAGGTDTQYF	TGCGCCAGCAGCCAAGTTGCCGCGGGAGGCACAGATACGCAGTATTTT
once	TRBV11-2	TRBJ2-5	15	-	CASSFRPDSSETQYF	TGTGCCAGCAGCTTTCGCCCAGACAGTTCCGAGACCCAGTACTTC
-	TRBV6-6	TRBJ1-4	12	-	CASSFPDEKLFF	TGTGCCAGCAGTTTCCCGGATGAAAAACTGTTTTTT
-	TRBV15	TRBJ2-1	13	-	CASRAKNYNEQFF	TGTGCCAGCCGGGCCAAGAACTACAATGAGCAGTTCTTC
-	TRBV6-5	TRBJ1-5	15	-	CASSIRVASNQPQHF	TGTGCCAGCAGTATACGGGTCGCTAGCAATCAGCCCCAGCATTTT
-	TRBV7-8	TRBJ2-7	14	-	CASSHPGDSYEQYF	TGTGCCAGCAGCCATCCAGGGGACTCCTACGAGCAGTACTTC
once	TRBV19	TRBJ2-7	13	-	CASSRQITYEQYF	TGTGCCAGTAGCCGACAGATAACCTACGAGCAGTACTTC
once	TRBV6-1	TRBJ1-2	14	-	CASSEVLVLYGYTF	TGTGCCAGCAGTGAGGTTTTGGTCCTCTATGGCTACACCTTC
few	TRBV27	TRBJ1-2	11	TRBD1	CVYYRGHGYTF	TGTGTGTACTACAGGGGGCATGGCTACACCTTC
few	TRBV30	TRBJ1-2	15	-	CAAKKLRTQGYGYTF	TGTGCCGCCAAAAAGCTCCGGACTCAGGGCTATGGCTACACCTTC
-	TRBV5-6	TRBJ1-5	13	-	CASSTGLQAPQHF	TGTGCCAGCAGCACAGGGCTTCAGGCGCCCCAGCATTTT
once	TRBV7-9	TRBJ2-5	15	-	CASSLGSGDSETQYF	TGTGCCAGCAGCTTAGGTTCCGGGGACTCTGAGACCCAGTACTTC
-	TRBV4-2	TRBJ2-3	16	-	CASSQDPGATTDTQYF	TGTGCCAGCAGCCAAGATCCAGGGGCAACCACAGATACGCAGTATTTT
-	TRBV7-6	TRBJ1-2	16	-	CASSLEAQAQGRGYTF	TGTGCCAGCAGCTTAGAGGCCCAGGCCCAGGGTCGTGGCTACACCTTC
once	TRBV11-2	TRBJ2-7	14	-	CASSLALASDEQYF	TGTGCCAGCAGCTTAGCGTTGGCCTCGGACGAGCAGTACTTC
-	TRBV6-1	TRBJ2-2	15	TRBD1	CASSPGQPNTGELFF	TGTGCCAGCAGCCCGGGACAGCCGAACACCGGGGAGCTGTTTTTT
-	TRBV27	TRBJ1-1	17	TRBD1	CASSSRRTGGMNTEAFF	TGTGCCAGCAGTTCACGGAGGACAGGGGGTATGAACACTGAAGCTTTCTTT
-	TRBV5-1	TRBJ2-2	15	-	CASSLPGTGTGELFF	TGCGCCAGCAGCTTACCGGGGACGGGCACCGGGGAGCTGTTTTTT
-	TRBV4-1	TRBJ2-7	13	-	CASSQDRYYEQYF	TGCGCCAGCAGCCAAGACAGGTACTACGAGCAGTACTTC
-	TRBV5-4	TRBJ2-5	18	TRBD2	CASSPPGGLAGAGETQYF	TGTGCCAGCAGCCCCCCGGGGGGCTTAGCGGGGGCCGGGGAGACCCAGTACTTC
-	TRBV6-4	TRBJ2-6	14	-	CASSDGGGANVLTF	TGTGCCAGCAGTGACGGCGGCGGGGCCAACGTCCTGACTTTC
-	TRBV4-3	TRBJ1-3	15	-	CASSQVLVSGNTIYF	TGCGCCAGCAGCCAAGTACTAGTCTCTGGAAACACCATATATTTT
-	TRBV9	TRBJ2-2	16	TRBD1	CASSGTGEANTGELFF	TGTGCCAGCAGCGGTACAGGGGAAGCGAACACCGGGGAGCTGTTTTTT
-	TRBV2	TRBJ1-1	14	-	CATRGTSVNTEAFF	TGTGCCACCAGGGGTACCAGTGTGAACACTGAAGCTTTCTTT
-	TRBV5-1	TRBJ1-2	14	-	CASSSSGAPDGYTF	TGCGCCAGCAGCTCGTCCGGGGCGCCGGATGGCTACACCTTC
once	TRBV27	TRBJ2-2	14	TRBD1	CASSSRGQIGELFF	TGTGCCAGCAGTTCTCGGGGACAGATCGGGGAGCTGTTTTTT
-	TRBV5-1	TRBJ2-7	15	-	CASGEGRGPSYEQYF	TGCGCCAGCGGGGAGGGCAGGGGACCCTCCTACGAGCAGTACTTC
-	TRBV9	TRBJ2-1	15	TRBD2	CASTRGGGSYNEQFF	TGTGCCAGCACGCGGGGCGGGGGTTCCTACAATGAGCAGTTCTTC
-	TRBV7-9	TRBJ2-3	15	-	CASSSRVAETDTQYF	TGTGCCAGCAGCAGCCGGGTAGCAGAAACAGATACGCAGTATTTT
once	TRBV12-5	TRBJ1-1	14	TRBD1	CASGLGSGGPEAFF	TGTGCTAGTGGTTTGGGGTCAGGGGGTCCTGAAGCTTTCTTT
-	TRBV6-6	TRBJ2-3	15	TRBD2	CASKFLAGGSDTQYF	TGTGCCAGCAAGTTCCTAGCGGGGGGGTCAGATACGCAGTATTTT
few	TRBV5-4	TRBJ1-2	13	-	CASSLTANYGYTF	TGTGCCAGCAGCTTGACAGCTAACTATGGCTACACCTTC
once	TRBV7-2	TRBJ2-2	13	TRBD2	CASSFGGAGELFF	TGTGCCAGCAGCTTCGGGGGGGCCGGGGAGCTGTTTTTT
-	TRBV14	TRBJ2-7	16	TRBD1	CASSYSGTGGLSEQYF	TGTGCCAGCAGCTATTCCGGGACAGGGGGCTTAAGCGAGCAGTACTTC
-	TRBV7-9	TRBJ2-7	11	-	CASSLLYEQYF	TGTGCCAGCAGCCTCCTCTACGAGCAGTACTTC
-	TRBV10-3	TRBJ2-1	15	TRBD2	CAIRISGGAYNEQFF	TGTGCCATCAGGATTAGCGGGGGGGCCTACAATGAGCAGTTCTTC
-	TRBV12-5	TRBJ1-5	15	-	CASGPGVNSNQPQHF	TGTGCTAGTGGTCCGGGGGTTAATAGCAATCAGCCCCAGCATTTT
-	TRBV11-2	TRBJ2-1	13	-	CASSWDRAGEQFF	TGTGCCAGCAGCTGGGACCGAGCCGGTGAGCAGTTCTTC
-	TRBV7-8	TRBJ1-4	15	-	CASSYNMANNEKLFF	TGTGCCAGCAGTTACAATATGGCTAATAATGAAAAACTGTTTTTT
-	TRBV7-8	TRBJ2-7	17	TRBD2	CASSLATSGGAAREQYF	TGTGCCAGCAGCTTAGCTACTAGCGGGGGGGCTGCTCGGGAGCAGTACTTC
few	TRBV5-4	TRBJ1-3	15	TRBD1	CASSLGQGAGNTIYF	TGTGCCAGCAGCTTGGGGCAGGGGGCTGGAAACACCATATATTTT
-	TRBV27	TRBJ1-1	13	-	CASSTFGRTEAFF	TGTGCCAGCAGTACATTTGGGCGAACTGAAGCTTTCTTT
-	TRBV5-4	TRBJ2-1	15	TRBD2	CASSLGRRGGYEQFF	TGTGCCAGCAGCTTGGGACGGCGGGGGGGCTATGAGCAGTTCTTC
once	TRBV7-3	TRBJ2-5	16	-	CASGGRGAGGRETQYF	TGTGCCAGCGGCGGGAGAGGGGCAGGGGGCCGGGAGACCCAGTACTTC
few	TRBV11-2	TRBJ1-5	14	-	CASSPNYSNQPQHF	TGTGCCAGCAGCCCGAATTATAGCAATCAGCCCCAGCATTTT
-	TRBV29-1	TRBJ2-1	14	TRBD2	CSVVINGRVNEQFF	TGCAGCGTTGTGATAAACGGGAGGGTAAATGAGCAGTTCTTC
once	TRBV4-1	TRBJ2-1	16	-	CASSHPSGTSYNEQFF	TGCGCCAGCAGCCATCCCTCGGGGACCTCCTACAATGAGCAGTTCTTC
-	TRBV2	TRBJ1-2	16	-	CASSELFRVTIYGYTF	TGTGCCAGCAGTGAACTGTTCAGGGTGACGATCTATGGCTACACCTTC
-	TRBV5-6	TRBJ1-2	15	-	CASSLGSTGLYGYTF	TGTGCCAGCAGCTTGGGTAGTACAGGGCTCTATGGCTACACCTTC
-	TRBV19	TRBJ2-7	17	TRBD1	CASSRKGRDRGRYEQYF	TGTGCCAGTAGTCGGAAGGGCCGGGACAGGGGGCGGTACGAGCAGTACTTC
-	TRBV18	TRBJ2-5	14	-	CASSPPLSGETQYF	TGTGCCAGCTCACCACCTTTGTCGGGAGAGACCCAGTACTTC
-	TRBV5-4	TRBJ2-7	13	-	CASSLESFGEQYF	TGTGCCAGCAGCTTGGAGTCCTTCGGTGAGCAGTACTTC
-	TRBV18	TRBJ1-1	16	-	CASSPRFAGAGTEAFF	TGTGCCAGCTCACCACGGTTTGCGGGGGCGGGCACTGAAGCTTTCTTT